This TCR beta chain came from a study of blood T cell repertoires in COVID-19. This CDR3 is built from 17 residues. Assay used: immunoSEQ multiplex PCR; TCRdb lists only in-frame clones, some missing. This repertoire shows under 200,000 clones, 60% to 80% found once; its top ten account for approximately 15%. Sequenced material: peripheral blood. The chain links TRBV21-1 to TRBJ1-3; the table assigns TRBD1, which was not confirmed against the DNA. TRBV21-1 counts as a pseudogene. This clonotype originated in a man aged 55 to 70 with active or convalescent COVID-19. CDR3 protein: CASGEDRTLPSGNTIYF. In DNA form, the CDR3 reads TGTGCCAGCGGTGAGGACAGAACACTTCCCTCTGGAAACACCATATATTTT.